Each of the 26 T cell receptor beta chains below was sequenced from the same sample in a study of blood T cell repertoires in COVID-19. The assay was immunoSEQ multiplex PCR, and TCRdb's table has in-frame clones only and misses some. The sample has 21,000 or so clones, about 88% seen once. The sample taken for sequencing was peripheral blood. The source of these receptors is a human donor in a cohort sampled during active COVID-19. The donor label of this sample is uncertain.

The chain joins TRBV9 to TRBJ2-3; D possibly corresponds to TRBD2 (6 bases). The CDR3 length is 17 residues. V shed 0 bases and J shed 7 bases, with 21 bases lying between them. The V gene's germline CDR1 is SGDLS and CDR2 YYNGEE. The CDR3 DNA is TGTGCCAGCAGCGTAGGGGTTAGCGGTCGATACGGGTATACGCAGTATTTT. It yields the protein CASSVGVSGRYGYTQYF. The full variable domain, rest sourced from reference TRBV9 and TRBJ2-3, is DSGVTQTPKHLITATGQRVTLRCSPRSGDLSVYWYQQSLDQGLQFLIQYYNGEERAKGNILERFSAQQFPDLHSELNLSSLELGDSALYFCASSVGVSGRYGYTQYFGPGTRLTVL.

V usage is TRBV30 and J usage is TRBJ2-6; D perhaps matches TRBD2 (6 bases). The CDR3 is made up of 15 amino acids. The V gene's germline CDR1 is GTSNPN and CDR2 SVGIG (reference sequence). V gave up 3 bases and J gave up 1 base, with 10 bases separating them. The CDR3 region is CAWRRGRSGANVLTF. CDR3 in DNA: TGTGCCTGGAGGAGAGGGAGGTCTGGGGCCAACGTCCTGACTTTC.

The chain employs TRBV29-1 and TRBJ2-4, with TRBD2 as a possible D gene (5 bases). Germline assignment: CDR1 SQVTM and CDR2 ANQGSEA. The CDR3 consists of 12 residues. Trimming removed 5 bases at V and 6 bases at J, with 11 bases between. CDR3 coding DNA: TGCAGCGTTTCTTCAGGAGGAAACATTCAGTACTTC. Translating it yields CSVSSGGNIQYF.

CDR3 bases: TGTGCCAGCAGCCCCGGGTCAGAGCAAGAGACCCAGTACTTC. This gives the protein CASSPGSEQETQYF. The V and J genes are TRBV5-4 and TRBJ2-5; D not certain. This CDR3 has 14 residues. Germline CDR1 SGHNT, CDR2 YYREEE (reference sequence). The ends were cut back, 4 bases at V and 2 bases at J, with 12 bases in the middle. The full variable domain, completed using reference TRBV5-4 and TRBJ2-5, is ETGVTQSPTHLIKTRGQQVTLRCSSQSGHNTVSWYQQALGQGPQFIFQYYREEENGRGNFPPRFSGLQFPNYSSELNVNALELDDSALYLCASSPGSEQETQYFGPGTRLLVL.

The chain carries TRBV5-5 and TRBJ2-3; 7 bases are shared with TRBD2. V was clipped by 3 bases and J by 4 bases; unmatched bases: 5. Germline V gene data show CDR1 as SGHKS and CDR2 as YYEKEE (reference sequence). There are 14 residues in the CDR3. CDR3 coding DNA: TGTGCCAGCAGCTACAGCGGGAAGTCAGATACGCAGTATTTT. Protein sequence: CASSYSGKSDTQYF. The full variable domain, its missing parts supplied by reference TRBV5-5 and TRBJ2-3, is DAGVTQSPTHLIKTRGQQVTLRCSPISGHKSVSWYQQVLGQGPQFIFQYYEKEERGRGNFPDRFSARQFPNYSSELNVNALLLGDSALYLCASSYSGKSDTQYFGPGTRLTVL.

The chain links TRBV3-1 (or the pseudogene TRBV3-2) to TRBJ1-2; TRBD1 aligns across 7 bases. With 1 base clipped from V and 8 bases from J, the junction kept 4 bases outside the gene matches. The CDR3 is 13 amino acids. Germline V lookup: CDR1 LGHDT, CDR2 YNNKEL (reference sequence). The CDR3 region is CASSQGPTGGYTF. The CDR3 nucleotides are TGTGCCAGCAGCCAAGGTCCGACAGGGGGCTACACCTTC.

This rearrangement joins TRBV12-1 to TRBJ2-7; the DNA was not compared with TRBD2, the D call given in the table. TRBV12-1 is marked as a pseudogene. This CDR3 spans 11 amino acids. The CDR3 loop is CAREVADEQYF. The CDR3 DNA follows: TGTGCCAGGGAGGTCGCGGACGAGCAGTACTTC.

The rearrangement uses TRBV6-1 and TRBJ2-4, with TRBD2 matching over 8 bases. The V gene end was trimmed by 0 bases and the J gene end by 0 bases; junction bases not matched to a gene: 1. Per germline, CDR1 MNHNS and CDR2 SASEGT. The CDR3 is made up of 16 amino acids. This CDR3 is CASSEALAGAKNIQYF. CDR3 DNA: TGTGCCAGCAGTGAAGCGCTAGCGGGAGCCAAAAACATTCAGTACTTC.

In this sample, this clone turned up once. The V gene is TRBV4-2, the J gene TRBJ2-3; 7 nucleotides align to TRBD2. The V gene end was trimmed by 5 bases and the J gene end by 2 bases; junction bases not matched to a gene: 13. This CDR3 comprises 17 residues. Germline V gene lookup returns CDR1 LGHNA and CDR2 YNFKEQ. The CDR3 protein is CASSARGGGGDTDTQYF. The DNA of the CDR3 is TGTGCCAGCAGCGCAAGGGGTGGGGGAGGGGACACAGATACGCAGTATTTT.

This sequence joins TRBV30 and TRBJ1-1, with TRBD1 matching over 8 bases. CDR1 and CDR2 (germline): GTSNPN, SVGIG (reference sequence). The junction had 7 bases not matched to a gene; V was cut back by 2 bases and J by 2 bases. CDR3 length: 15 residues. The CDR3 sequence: CAWSPLGTGNTEAFF. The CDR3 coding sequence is TGTGCCTGGAGTCCCCTCGGGACAGGAAACACTGAAGCTTTCTTT. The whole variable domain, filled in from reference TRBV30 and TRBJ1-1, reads SQTIHQWPATLVQPVGSPLSLECTVEGTSNPNLYWYRQAAGRGLQLLFYSVGIGQISSEVPQNLSASRPQDRQFILSSKKLLLSDSGFYLCAWSPLGTGNTEAFFGQGTRLTVV.

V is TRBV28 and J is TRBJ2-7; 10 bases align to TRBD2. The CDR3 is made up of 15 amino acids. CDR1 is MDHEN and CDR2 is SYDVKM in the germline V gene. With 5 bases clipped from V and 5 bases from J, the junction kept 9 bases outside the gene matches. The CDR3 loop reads CASSVPASGRDEQYF. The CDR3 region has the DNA TGTGCCAGCAGTGTCCCCGCTAGCGGGAGAGACGAGCAGTACTTC.

The CDR3 region is CASTLQGVTYNEQFF. The CDR3 nucleotides read TGTGCCAGCACCTTGCAGGGGGTGACCTACAATGAGCAGTTCTTC. The chain recombines TRBV2 with TRBJ2-1; 7 nucleotides match TRBD1. Trimming at V came to 7 bases and at J to 2 bases, leaving 8 bases not matched to a gene. Looked up from germline, CDR1 is SNHLY and CDR2 is FYNNEI. The CDR3 runs to 15 residues.

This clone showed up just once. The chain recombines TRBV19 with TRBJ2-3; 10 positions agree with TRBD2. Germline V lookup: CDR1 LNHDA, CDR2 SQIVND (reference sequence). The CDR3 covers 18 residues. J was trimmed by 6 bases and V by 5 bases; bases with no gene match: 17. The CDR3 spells CASSHNSPLAGSGDTQYF. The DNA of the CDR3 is TGTGCCAGTAGTCACAACTCCCCACTAGCGGGATCTGGGGATACGCAGTATTTT.

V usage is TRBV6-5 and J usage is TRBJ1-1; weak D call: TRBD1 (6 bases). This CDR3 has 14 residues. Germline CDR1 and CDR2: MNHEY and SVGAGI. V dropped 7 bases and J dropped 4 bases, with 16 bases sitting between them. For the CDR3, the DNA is TGTGCCAGCACTCCCCCGGGGGGCGGCACTGAAGCTTTCTTT. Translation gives CASTPPGGGTEAFF.

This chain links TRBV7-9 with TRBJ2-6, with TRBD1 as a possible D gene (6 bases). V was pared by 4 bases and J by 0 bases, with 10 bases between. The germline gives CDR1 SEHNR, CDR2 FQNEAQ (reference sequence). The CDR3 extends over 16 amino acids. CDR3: CASSSDSYSGANVLTF. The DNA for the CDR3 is TGTGCCAGCAGCTCGGACAGTTACTCTGGGGCCAACGTCCTGACTTTC.

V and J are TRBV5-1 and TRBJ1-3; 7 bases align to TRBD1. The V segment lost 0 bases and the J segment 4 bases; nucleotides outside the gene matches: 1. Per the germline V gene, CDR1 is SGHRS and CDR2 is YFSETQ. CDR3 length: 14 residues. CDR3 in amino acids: CASSLVQGGNTIYF. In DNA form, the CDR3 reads TGCGCCAGCAGCTTGGTACAGGGGGGAAACACCATATATTTT.

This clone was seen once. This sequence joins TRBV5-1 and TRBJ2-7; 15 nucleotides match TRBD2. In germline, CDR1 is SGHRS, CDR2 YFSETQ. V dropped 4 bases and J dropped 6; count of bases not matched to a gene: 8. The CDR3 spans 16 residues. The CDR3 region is CASSPGLAGGSGEQYF. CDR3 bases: TGCGCCAGCAGCCCGGGACTAGCGGGAGGAAGCGGCGAGCAGTACTTC.

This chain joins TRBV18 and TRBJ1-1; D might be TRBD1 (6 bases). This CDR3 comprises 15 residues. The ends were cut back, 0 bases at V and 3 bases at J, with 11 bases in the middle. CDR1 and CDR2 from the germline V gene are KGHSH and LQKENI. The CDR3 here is CASSPPTPGDTEAFF. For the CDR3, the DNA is TGTGCCAGCTCACCACCGACTCCAGGGGACACTGAAGCTTTCTTT.

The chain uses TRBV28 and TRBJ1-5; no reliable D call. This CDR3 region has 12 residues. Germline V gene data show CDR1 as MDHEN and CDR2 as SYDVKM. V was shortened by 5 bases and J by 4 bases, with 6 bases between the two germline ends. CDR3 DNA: TGTGCCAGCAGTCCCGTAAATCAGCCCCAGCATTTT. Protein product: CASSPVNQPQHF.

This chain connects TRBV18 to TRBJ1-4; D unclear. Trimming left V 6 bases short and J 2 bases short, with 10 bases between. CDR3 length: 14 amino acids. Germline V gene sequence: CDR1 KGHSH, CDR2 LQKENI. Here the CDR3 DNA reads TGTGCCAGCTCTGCAGGTGCTACTAATGAAAAACTGTTTTTT. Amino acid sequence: CASSAGATNEKLFF.

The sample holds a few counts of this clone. CDR3 in DNA: TGTGCCAGTAGTATAGATCGTCTTAGGCGGCCGGGGTTATTACCAGCGGAGACCCAGTACTTC. Translated, it gives CASSIDRLRRPGLLPAETQYF. The chain recombines TRBV19 with TRBJ2-5, with a weak D call TRBD2 (5 bases). V lost 0 bases and J 5 bases, leaving 31 bases between the germline ends. This CDR3 comprises 21 residues. The germline V gene encodes CDR1 LNHDA and CDR2 SQIVND (reference sequence).

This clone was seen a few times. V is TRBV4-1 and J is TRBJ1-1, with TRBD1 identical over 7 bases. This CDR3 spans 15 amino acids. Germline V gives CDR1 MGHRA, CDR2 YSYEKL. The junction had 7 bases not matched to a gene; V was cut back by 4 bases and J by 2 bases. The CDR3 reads CASSPLGGGNTEAFF. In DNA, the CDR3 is TGCGCCAGCAGCCCCCTCGGAGGGGGCAACACTGAAGCTTTCTTT.

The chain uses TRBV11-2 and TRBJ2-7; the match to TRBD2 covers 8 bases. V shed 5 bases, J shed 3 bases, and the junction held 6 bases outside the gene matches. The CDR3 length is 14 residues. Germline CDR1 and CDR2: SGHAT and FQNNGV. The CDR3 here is CASSLLAGSYEQYF. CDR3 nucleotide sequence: TGTGCCAGCAGCCTATTAGCGGGGAGCTACGAGCAGTACTTC.

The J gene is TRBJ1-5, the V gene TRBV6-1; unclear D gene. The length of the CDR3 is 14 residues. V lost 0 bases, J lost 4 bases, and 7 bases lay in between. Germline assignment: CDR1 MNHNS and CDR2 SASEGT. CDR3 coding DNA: TGTGCCAGCAGTGAAGCAACGGTGAATCAGCCCCAGCATTTT. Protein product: CASSEATVNQPQHF.

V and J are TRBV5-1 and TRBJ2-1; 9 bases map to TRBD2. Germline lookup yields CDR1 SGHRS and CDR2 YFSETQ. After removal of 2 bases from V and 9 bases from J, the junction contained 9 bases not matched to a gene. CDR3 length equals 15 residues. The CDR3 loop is CASSFDSGSSGEQFF. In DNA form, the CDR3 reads TGCGCCAGCAGCTTTGATAGCGGGAGTTCTGGTGAGCAGTTCTTC.

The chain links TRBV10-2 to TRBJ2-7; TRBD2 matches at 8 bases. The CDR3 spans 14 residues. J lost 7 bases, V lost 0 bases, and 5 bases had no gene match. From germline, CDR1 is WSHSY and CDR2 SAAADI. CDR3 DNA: TGCGCCAGCAGTGAGTCGCCGGGAGGGTGGGAGCAGTACTTC. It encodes CASSESPGGWEQYF.